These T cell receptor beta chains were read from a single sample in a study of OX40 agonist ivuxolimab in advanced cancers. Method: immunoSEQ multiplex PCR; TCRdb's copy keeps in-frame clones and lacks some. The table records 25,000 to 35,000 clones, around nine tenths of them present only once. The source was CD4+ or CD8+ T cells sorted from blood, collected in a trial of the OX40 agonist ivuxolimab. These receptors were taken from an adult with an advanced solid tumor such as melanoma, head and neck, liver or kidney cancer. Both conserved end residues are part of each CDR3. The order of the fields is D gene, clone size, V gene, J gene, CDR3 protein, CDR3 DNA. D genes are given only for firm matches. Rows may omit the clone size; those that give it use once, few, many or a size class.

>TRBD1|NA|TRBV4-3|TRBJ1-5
CASSQLAVRQGYSNQPQHF
TGCGCCAGCAGCCAACTTGCTGTTCGACAGGGCTACAGCAATCAGCCCCAGCATTTT
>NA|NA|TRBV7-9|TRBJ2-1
CASSLVPRPEQFF
TGTGCCAGCAGCTTAGTGCCTAGACCTGAGCAGTTCTTC
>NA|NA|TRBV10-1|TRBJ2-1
CASRFVGDNEQFF
TGCGCCAGCCGTTTCGTTGGGGACAATGAGCAGTTCTTC
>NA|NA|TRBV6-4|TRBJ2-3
CASSDGGATDTQYF
TGTGCCAGCAGTGACGGGGGCGCCACAGATACGCAGTATTTT
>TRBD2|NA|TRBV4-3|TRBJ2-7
CASSPRRGAPYEQYF
TGCGCCAGCAGCCCGAGGCGGGGGGCCCCCTACGAGCAGTACTTC
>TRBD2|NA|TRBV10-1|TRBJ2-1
CASSGPGLAGPGGNEQFF
TGCGCCAGCAGTGGGCCGGGACTAGCGGGCCCAGGGGGCAATGAGCAGTTCTTC
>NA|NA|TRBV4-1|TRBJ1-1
CASSYQESNTEAFF
TGCGCCAGCAGTTATCAGGAATCGAACACTGAAGCTTTCTTT
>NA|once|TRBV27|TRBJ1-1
CASSLVRVPMNTEAFF
TGTGCCAGCAGTCTCGTCAGGGTCCCTATGAACACTGAAGCTTTCTTT
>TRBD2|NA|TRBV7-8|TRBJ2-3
CASSLARLAGGTDTQYF
TGTGCCAGCAGCTTAGCGAGGCTAGCGGGAGGTACAGATACGCAGTATTTT
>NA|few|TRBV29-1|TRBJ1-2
CSMDVEGGYTF
TGCAGCATGGACGTCGAGGGCGGCTACACCTTC
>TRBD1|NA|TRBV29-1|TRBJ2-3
CSGRTGLDTQYF
TGCAGCGGAAGGACAGGTCTGGATACGCAGTATTTT
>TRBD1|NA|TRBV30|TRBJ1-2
CAWSVRSFGTGENYGYTF
TGTGCCTGGAGTGTACGGTCTTTTGGGACAGGGGAGAACTATGGCTACACCTTC
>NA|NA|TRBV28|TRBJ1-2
CASGWTDYGYTF
TGTGCCAGCGGTTGGACGGATTATGGCTACACCTTC
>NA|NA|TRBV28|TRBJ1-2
CASSLAGVGYGYTF
TGTGCCAGCAGTTTAGCAGGGGTCGGCTATGGCTACACCTTC
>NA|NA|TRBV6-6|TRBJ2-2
CASSYGYTGELFF
TGTGCCAGCAGTTACGGATACACCGGGGAGCTGTTTTTT
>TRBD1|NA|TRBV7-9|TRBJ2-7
CASSSIRDRGYEQYF
TGTGCCAGCAGCTCAATCCGGGACAGGGGCTACGAGCAGTACTTC
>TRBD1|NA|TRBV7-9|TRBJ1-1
CASSLDRGNTEAFF
TGTGCCAGCAGCTTAGACAGGGGGAACACTGAAGCTTTCTTT
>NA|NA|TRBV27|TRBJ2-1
CASSIRLYNEQFF
TGTGCCAGCAGTATCAGACTGTACAATGAGCAGTTCTTC
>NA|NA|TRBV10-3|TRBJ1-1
CAARDGNTEAFF
TGTGCCGCCCGGGACGGGAACACTGAAGCTTTCTTT
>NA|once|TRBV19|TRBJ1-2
CASSMGTASNGYTF
TGTGCCAGTAGTATGGGGACGGCCTCTAATGGCTACACCTTC
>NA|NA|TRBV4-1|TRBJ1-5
CASSQTAVDGAVGRPQHF
TGCGCCAGCAGCCAAACCGCCGTGGACGGGGCGGTCGGAAGGCCCCAGCATTTT
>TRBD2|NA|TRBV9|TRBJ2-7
CASSAGTSGYEQYF
TGTGCCAGCAGCGCGGGGACTAGCGGCTACGAGCAGTACTTC
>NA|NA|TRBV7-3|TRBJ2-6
CASSLKGQFSGANVLTF
TGTGCCAGCAGCTTAAAGGGTCAGTTCTCTGGGGCCAACGTCCTGACTTTC
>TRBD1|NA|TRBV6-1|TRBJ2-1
CASSERQGRGSDEQFF
TGTGCCAGCAGTGAAAGACAGGGGAGAGGGTCAGATGAGCAGTTCTTC
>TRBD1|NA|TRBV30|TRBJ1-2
CALSTGQGYYGYTF
TGTGCCTTATCAACAGGACAGGGCTACTATGGCTACACCTTC
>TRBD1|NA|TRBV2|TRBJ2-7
CASSEGQEQYF
TGTGCCAGCAGTGAGGGACAGGAGCAGTACTTC
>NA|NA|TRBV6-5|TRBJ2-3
CASSYFRGDTQYF
TGTGCCAGCAGTTACTTTAGAGGAGATACGCAGTATTTT
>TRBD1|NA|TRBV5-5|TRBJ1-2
CASSLESGGSYGYTF
TGTGCCAGCAGCTTGGAGTCAGGGGGCAGCTATGGCTACACCTTC
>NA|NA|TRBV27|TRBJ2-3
CASSFYGTLAATDTQYF
TGTGCCAGCAGTTTTTACGGGACATTGGCAGCCACAGATACGCAGTATTTT
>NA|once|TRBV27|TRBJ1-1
CASSKPGQANTEAFF
TGTGCCAGCAGTAAACCGGGGCAGGCGAACACTGAAGCTTTCTTT
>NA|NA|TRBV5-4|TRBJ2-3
CASSLLVGTDTQYF
TGTGCCAGCAGCCTTCTCGTGGGCACAGATACGCAGTATTTT
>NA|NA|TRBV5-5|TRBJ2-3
CASSLDRFLSTDTQYF
TGTGCCAGCAGCTTAGACAGGTTTCTCAGCACAGATACGCAGTATTTT
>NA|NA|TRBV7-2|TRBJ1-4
CASSSSRYPNEKLFF
TGTGCCAGCAGCTCCTCCAGATATCCTAATGAAAAACTGTTTTTT
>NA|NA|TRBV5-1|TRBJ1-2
CASSSSGPWEGYTF
TGCGCCAGCAGCTCGTCCGGGCCCTGGGAGGGCTACACCTTC
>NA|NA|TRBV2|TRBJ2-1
CASSEAVAPGDEQFF
TGTGCCAGCAGTGAAGCAGTAGCTCCCGGAGATGAGCAGTTCTTC
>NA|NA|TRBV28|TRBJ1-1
CASSLEIRLNTEAFF
TGTGCCAGCAGTCTGGAGATCAGGCTGAACACTGAAGCTTTCTTT
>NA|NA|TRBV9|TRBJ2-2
CASSGGDDYTTGELFF
TGTGCCAGCAGCGGGGGAGATGACTATACCACCGGGGAGCTGTTTTTT
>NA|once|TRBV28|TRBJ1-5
CASSLSYQPQHF
TGTGCCAGCAGTTTATCCTATCAGCCCCAGCATTTT
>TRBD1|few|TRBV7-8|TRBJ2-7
CASSAGQGFEQYF
TGTGCCAGCAGCGCGGGACAGGGGTTCGAGCAGTACTTC
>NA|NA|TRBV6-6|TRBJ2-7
CASSSAGAFYEQYF
TGTGCCAGCAGTAGCGCAGGGGCCTTCTACGAGCAGTACTTC